These 17 T cell receptor beta chains came from one sample sequenced in a study of T-cell memory formation after mild COVID-19. One entry per CDR3 protein, called by TCRdb with MiXCR from the 5' RACE reads. Here the sample spans around 310,000 distinct CDR3 sequences, 20% to 25% being singletons. The sequencing input was PBMCs or a T cell subset sorted from them (not recorded which). The receptors here all came from a man younger than 30 who had mild COVID-19 (a few samples of this study predate the infection). Cell type and time point are not known.

The chain couples TRBV4-3 to TRBJ2-3; D is ambiguous. The germline V and J ends were trimmed by 0 bases and 6 bases, with 4 bases remaining between them. Per the germline V gene, CDR1 is LGHNA and CDR2 is YSLEER. There are 12 residues in the CDR3. The CDR3 nucleotides are TGCGCCAGCAGCCAAGAGGGCGATACGCAGTATTTT. This codes for CASSQEGDTQYF.

The chain recombines TRBV12-3 or TRBV12-4 with TRBJ2-1; 8 bases are shared with TRBD1. The trim removed 6 bases at V and 8 bases at J, leaving 12 bases unmatched. This CDR3 has 15 residues. The CDR3 DNA reads as TGTGCCAGCAGCCCTGGGACAGGAGTTTTCTATGAGCAGTTCTTC. Translated, it gives CASSPGTGVFYEQFF.

This chain connects TRBV7-9 to TRBJ1-5, with D perhaps matching TRBD1 (5 bases). Trimming stripped 5 bases from V and 0 bases from J, with 8 bases between. Germline lookup yields CDR1 SEHNR and CDR2 FQNEAQ (reference sequence). The CDR3 sequence is 14 residues long. CDR3 in DNA: TGTGCCAGCAGCCCCGGGGCTAGCAATCAGCCCCAGCATTTT. Translating it yields CASSPGASNQPQHF.

There are a few counts of this clonotype. The rearrangement joins TRBV5-5 to TRBJ2-3; unclear D gene. The CDR3 is made up of 15 amino acids. Trimming cost V 0 bases and J 0 bases, with 8 bases left between them. Per germline, CDR1 SGHKS and CDR2 YYEKEE (reference sequence). This chain's CDR3 is CASSLGVTSTDTQYF. CDR3 sequence (DNA): TGTGCCAGCAGCTTGGGGGTAACTAGCACAGATACGCAGTATTTT.

The chain uses TRBV4-2 and TRBJ2-1; TRBD2 is a possible D gene (6 bases). The V gene's germline CDR1 is LGHNA and CDR2 YNFKEQ. The CDR3 sequence is 15 residues long. V was clipped by 3 bases and J by 0 bases, with 9 bases between them. This chain's CDR3 is CASSHRDSSYNEQFF. As DNA, the CDR3 is TGTGCCAGCAGCCACCGGGACTCCTCCTACAATGAGCAGTTCTTC.

The chain joins TRBV7-9 to TRBJ2-3, with 10 nucleotides matching TRBD2. The CDR3 runs to 15 residues. Germline CDR1 and CDR2: SEHNR and FQNEAQ (reference sequence). V was clipped by 5 bases and J by 7 bases; unmatched bases: 9. CDR3 nucleotides: TGTGCCAGCAGCGCGGGCGGGACTAGCGAATATACGCAGTATTTT. As protein: CASSAGGTSEYTQYF.

The table lists this clonotype with a few counts. The chain joins TRBV20-1 to TRBJ2-1, with D uncertain. V gave up 0 bases and J gave up 10 bases, with 10 bases separating them. Germline V gives CDR1 DFQATT, CDR2 SNEGSKA (reference sequence). This CDR3 has 12 residues. CDR3 in amino acids: CSARDNQLEQFF. In nucleotides, the CDR3 is TGCAGTGCTAGAGATAACCAACTAGAGCAGTTCTTC.

The chain combines TRBV6-5 with TRBJ2-2; D gene ambiguous. This CDR3 region has 15 residues. Germline values: CDR1 MNHEY, CDR2 SVGAGI. Trimming left V 0 bases short and J 3 bases short, with 8 bases between. The CDR3 is CASSYSLRDTGELFF. CDR3 nucleotides: TGTGCCAGCAGTTACTCGCTACGGGACACCGGGGAGCTGTTTTTT.

V gene TRBV7-9 combines with J gene TRBJ2-7, with 10 positions matching TRBD1. The CDR3 contains 14 residues. V shed 4 bases, J shed 3 bases, and the junction held 3 bases outside the gene matches. The V gene's germline CDR1 is SEHNR and CDR2 FQNEAQ (reference sequence). DNA of the CDR3: TGTGCCAGCAGCTGGACAGGGGGTTTCTACGAGCAGTACTTC. Protein sequence: CASSWTGGFYEQYF.

This clonotype has more than one count but fewer than ten. J is TRBJ1-4 and V is TRBV29-1; no clear D. Trimming stripped 6 bases from V and 7 bases from J, with 12 bases between. Germline assignment: CDR1 SQVTM and CDR2 ANQGSEA. The CDR3 spans 12 residues. The CDR3 region has the DNA TGCAGCGTCGGAGTTAAGGGTGAAAAACTGTTTTTT. It codes for CSVGVKGEKLFF. Using reference TRBV29-1 and TRBJ1-4 for the parts outside the CDR3, the full variable domain is SAVISQKPSRDICQRGTSLTIQCQVDSQVTMMFWYRQQPGQSLTLIATANQGSEATYESGFVIDKFPISRPNLTFSTLTVSNMSPEDSSIYLCSVGVKGEKLFFGSGTQLSVL.

This clonotype was recorded a few times. V usage is TRBV7-3 and J usage is TRBJ2-6; no reliable D call. The germline CDR1 and CDR2 sequences are SGHTA and FQGTGA. CDR3 length equals 15 residues. Trimming removed 6 bases from V and 0 bases from J, with 9 bases in between. As DNA, the CDR3 is TGTGCCAGCAGGCCACATTTCTCTGGGGCCAACGTCCTGACTTTC. It specifies CASRPHFSGANVLTF.

The J gene is TRBJ1-1, the V gene TRBV7-2, with 8 bases that match TRBD1. Germline CDR1 SGHTA, CDR2 FQGNSA. The V gene end was trimmed by 2 bases and the J gene end by 6 bases; junction bases not matched to a gene: 11. The CDR3 consists of 16 residues. The CDR3, as DNA: TGTGCCAGCAGCTTATCGGCCCGGACAGGGAGGGCTGAAGCTTTCTTT. Residues: CASSLSARTGRAEAFF.

This clonotype occurred a few times. The chain employs TRBV2 and TRBJ2-4; D is undetermined. The CDR3 contains 15 residues. Germline V CDR1 and CDR2: SNHLY, FYNNEI. The V gene lost 7 bases and the J gene lost 0 bases, with 13 bases spanning the gap. CDR3 sequence reads: CASNLNIQAKNIQYF. CDR3 DNA sequence: TGTGCCAGCAATTTGAACATTCAAGCCAAAAACATTCAGTACTTC.

In this sample, this clonotype turned up a few times. This sequence joins TRBV7-9 and TRBJ1-1, with unresolved D. The CDR3 consists of 12 residues. V lost 4 bases and J 3 bases, leaving 6 bases between the germline ends. CDR1 and CDR2 from the germline V gene are SEHNR and FQNEAQ (reference sequence). This CDR3 is CASSYSDTEAFF. CDR3 sequence (DNA): TGTGCCAGCAGCTACTCAGACACTGAAGCTTTCTTT.

This clonotype was observed at least ten times. The chain recombines TRBV7-2 with TRBJ2-1, with TRBD1 identical over 9 bases. Germline loops: CDR1 SGHTA, CDR2 FQGNSA. The CDR3 runs 14 residues. Trimming took 8 bases from V and 4 from J; bases not matched to a gene: 6. CDR3 DNA: TGTGCCAGCCGGCGGGACAGGGTGTACAATGAGCAGTTCTTC. Amino acid sequence: CASRRDRVYNEQFF.

The J gene is TRBJ2-2, the V gene TRBV3-1; no clear D gene. Germline V gene data show CDR1 as LGHDT and CDR2 as YNNKEL (reference sequence). V was cut by 2 bases and J by 8 bases, with 12 bases left in between. The CDR3 has 14 residues. CDR3 sequence: CASSQMEGPGELFF. The CDR3 coding sequence is TGTGCCAGCAGCCAAATGGAAGGTCCAGGGGAGCTGTTTTTT. Full variable domain (rest looked up from reference TRBV3-1 and TRBJ2-2): DTAVSQTPKYLVTQMGNDKSIKCEQNLGHDTMYWYKQDSKKFLKIMFSYNNKELIINETVPNRFSPKSPDKAHLNLHINSLELGDSAVYFCASSQMEGPGELFFGEGSRLTVL.

Here the CDR3 DNA reads TGCGCCAGCAGCCGGAACACAGGGGTTGAGCAGTTCTTC. It encodes CASSRNTGVEQFF. The V gene is TRBV4-3, the J gene TRBJ2-1; 7 bases are shared with TRBD1. The V gene's germline CDR1 is LGHNA and CDR2 YSLEER. The CDR3 is made up of 13 amino acids. The V segment lost 4 bases and the J segment 9 bases; nucleotides outside the gene matches: 6.